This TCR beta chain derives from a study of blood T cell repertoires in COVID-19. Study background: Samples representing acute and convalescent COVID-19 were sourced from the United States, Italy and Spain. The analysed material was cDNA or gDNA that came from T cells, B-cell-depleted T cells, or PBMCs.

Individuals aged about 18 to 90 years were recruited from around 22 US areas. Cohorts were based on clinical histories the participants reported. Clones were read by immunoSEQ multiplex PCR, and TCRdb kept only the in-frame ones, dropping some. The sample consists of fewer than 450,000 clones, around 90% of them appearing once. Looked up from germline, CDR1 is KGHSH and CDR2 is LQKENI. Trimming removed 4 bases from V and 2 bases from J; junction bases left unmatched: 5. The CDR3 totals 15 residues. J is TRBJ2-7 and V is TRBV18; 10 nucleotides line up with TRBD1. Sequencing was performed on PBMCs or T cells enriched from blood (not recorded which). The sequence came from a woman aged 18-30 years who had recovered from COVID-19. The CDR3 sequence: CASSLGTGAPYEQYF. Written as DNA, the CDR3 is TGTGCCAGCTCACTGGGGACAGGGGCGCCCTACGAGCAGTACTTC.